Shown below are 26 T cell receptor beta chains from a single sample sequenced in a study of T cells after yellow fever vaccination (dated by TCRdb to the late 2010s). In light of the paper, this sample's treatment or condition label describes: live attenuated yellow fever vaccine strain. The library was obtained by 5' RACE. The sample was run on an Illumina NovaSeq 6000. The raw public data were reprocessed by TCRdb itself: fastp quality trimming at Q25, MiXCR clonotype calling, in-frame beta chains only. Each entry is one CDR3 protein sequence, shown with its most common DNA and genes. The sample table records about 130,000 distinct CDR3 sequences; around 9.8% of these occur just once. The biggest ten clones account for 40% of the sample. The starting material was CD8+ T cells sorted from PBMCs, obtained on the day of the yellow fever booster vaccination. Receptors originate from a man aged 18 to 29 who received the YFV17D yellow fever vaccine.

J is TRBJ2-7 and V is TRBV4-3; D is ambiguous. The CDR3 extends over 15 amino acids. Germline CDR1 and CDR2: LGHNA and YSLEER. Deletions cut 0 bases from V and 12 bases from J, with 21 bases between. CDR3 sequence (DNA): TGCGCCAGCAGCCAAGATATAACCCTGTCGTCGATCGTGTACGTC. Amino acid sequence: CASSQDITLSSIVYV.

This clonotype was counted a few times. The rearrangement uses TRBV10-3 and TRBJ2-5, with 7 positions matching TRBD2. The CDR3 totals 14 residues. V dropped 3 bases and J dropped 4; count of bases not matched to a gene: 5. The germline gives CDR1 ENHRY, CDR2 SYGVKD. CDR3 amino acids: CAISELGEGETQYF. The CDR3 DNA is TGTGCCATCAGTGAATTAGGGGAGGGAGAGACCCAGTACTTC.

The chain is built from TRBV4-3 and TRBJ1-2, with D perhaps TRBD1 (5 bases). V shed 0 bases and J shed 8 bases, with 13 bases lying between them. The CDR3 is 14 residues long. Germline V gene lookup returns CDR1 LGHNA and CDR2 YSLEER. The chain's CDR3 is CASSQESRTTGYTF. The DNA of the CDR3 is TGCGCCAGCAGCCAAGAGTCGCGGACAACCGGCTACACCTTC.

Only a few counts were recorded for this clonotype. This sequence joins TRBV12-3 or TRBV12-4 and TRBJ2-7; D ambiguous. CDR3 length: 12 residues. V dropped 5 bases and J dropped 1 base, with 6 bases sitting between them. The CDR3 DNA sequence: TGTGCCAGCAGTGTCGGGTCCTACGAGCAGTACTTC. Protein: CASSVGSYEQYF.

The sample holds many counts of this clonotype. V is TRBV9 and J is TRBJ2-5; 9 bases line up with TRBD2. Trimming at V came to 1 base and at J to 10 bases, leaving 14 bases not matched to a gene. This CDR3 is 16 amino acids long. Germline V gene data show CDR1 as SGDLS and CDR2 as YYNGEE. As DNA, the CDR3 is TGTGCCAGCAGCGTATCAGGTTTCGGTCTAGCGGGGAGCCAGTACTTC. This encodes CASSVSGFGLAGSQYF.

The genes are TRBV4-3 and TRBJ2-7; 9 bases are shared with TRBD1. Germline assignment: CDR1 LGHNA and CDR2 YSLEER. This CDR3 has 16 amino acids. With V trimmed by 0 bases and J by 0 bases, 3 bases remained unmatched. The DNA for the CDR3 is TGCGCCAGCAGCCAAGATCCGGGACAGGGCTCCTACGAGCAGTACTTC. Its protein product is CASSQDPGQGSYEQYF.

The chain couples TRBV30 to TRBJ2-1; D ambiguous. Germline assignment: CDR1 GTSNPN and CDR2 SVGIG (reference sequence). This CDR3 spans 11 amino acids. Trimming removed 5 bases from V and 7 bases from J, with 9 bases in between. DNA of the CDR3: TGTGCCTGGGGTTTAACGAATGAGCAGTTCTTC. Amino acids: CAWGLTNEQFF.

The rearrangement joins TRBV5-1 to TRBJ1-1; 8 bases map to TRBD1. There are 16 residues in the CDR3. Germline CDR1 SGHRS, CDR2 YFSETQ. V shed 4 bases, J shed 1 base, and the junction held 9 bases outside the gene matches. CDR3 amino acids: CASSRTPGQANTEAFF. Here the CDR3 DNA reads TGCGCCAGCAGCCGGACACCGGGACAGGCGAACACTGAAGCTTTCTTT.

CDR3 in amino acids: CATTMGTDSNQPQHF. In DNA form, the CDR3 reads TGTGCCACCACCATGGGGACAGATAGCAATCAGCCCCAGCATTTT. This chain links TRBV15 with TRBJ1-5, with 7 bases aligning to TRBD1. The CDR3 spans 15 residues. Looked up from germline, CDR1 is LNHNV and CDR2 is YYDKDF (reference sequence). With 7 bases clipped from V and 0 bases from J, the junction kept 6 bases outside the gene matches.

V and J are TRBV6-2 or TRBV6-3 and TRBJ2-5, with D perhaps TRBD1 (5 bases). The germline gives CDR1 MNHEY, CDR2 SVGEGT. V lost 2 bases to trimming and J lost 1 base, with 11 bases between them. CDR3 length: 15 residues. The CDR3: CASSYRDSFQETQYF. Here the CDR3 DNA reads TGTGCCAGCAGTTACCGTGACAGCTTCCAAGAGACCCAGTACTTC.

This clonotype occurred many times. J is TRBJ2-4 and V is TRBV12-3 or TRBV12-4, with a possible D match to TRBD2 (6 bases). The CDR3 has 13 amino acids. V lost 2 bases to trimming and J lost 9 bases, with 11 bases between them. The DNA for the CDR3 is TGTGCCAGCAGTTTACAATTCGGGGGCATTCAGTACTTC. The encoded protein is CASSLQFGGIQYF.

The rearrangement joins TRBV27 to TRBJ2-2; 8 positions agree with TRBD2. The CDR3 has 15 residues. The ends lost 2 bases at V and 1 base at J; junction bases unmatched: 0. CDR1 and CDR2 from the germline V gene are MNHEY and SMNVEV (reference sequence). CDR3 amino acids: CASSLSGGNTGELFF. CDR3 DNA sequence: TGTGCCAGCAGTTTAAGCGGGGGGAACACCGGGGAGCTGTTTTTT.

J is TRBJ2-5 and V is TRBV6-1, with D possibly matching TRBD1 (6 bases). The CDR3 length is 15 residues. Germline V CDR1 and CDR2: MNHNS, SASEGT. V was cut by 7 bases and J by 5 bases, with 20 bases left in between. As DNA, the CDR3 is TGTGCCAGCAAAATAGGGCAAGGGGACATCGAGACCCAGTACTTC. This encodes CASKIGQGDIETQYF.

The rearrangement joins TRBV30 to TRBJ2-7; 13 nucleotides line up with TRBD2. There are 17 residues in the CDR3. V lost 0 bases to trimming and J lost 2 bases; unmatched junction nucleotides: 7. CDR1 and CDR2 (germline): GTSNPN, SVGIG (reference sequence). CDR3 sequence (DNA): TGTGCCTGGAGTGTACGACTAGCGGGGGGACGGCCCTACGAGCAGTACTTC. Its protein product is CAWSVRLAGGRPYEQYF.

This clonotype was found a few times. The chain has TRBV27 and TRBJ2-2, with 12 bases lining up with TRBD2. Germline CDR1 is MNHEY and CDR2 is SMNVEV (reference sequence). The CDR3 loop spans 17 amino acids. The junction had 4 bases not matched to a gene; V was cut back by 2 bases and J by 3 bases. The CDR3 DNA is TGTGCCAGCAGTTTACTAGCGGGGGGGCCAGACACCGGGGAGCTGTTTTTT. Amino acids: CASSLLAGGPDTGELFF.

The V call is TRBV20-1, the J call TRBJ2-5; no firm D call. CDR1 is DFQATT, CDR2 SNEGSKA, per germline (reference sequence). V gave up 1 base and J gave up 2 bases, with 8 bases separating them. The CDR3 covers 13 residues. The CDR3, as DNA: TGCAGTGCTAGAGGACGGTATCAAGAGACCCAGTACTTC. This codes for CSARGRYQETQYF.

The chain uses TRBV15 and TRBJ1-5, with D tentatively TRBD1 (6 bases). Germline CDR1 LNHNV, CDR2 YYDKDF (reference sequence). The CDR3 spans 16 residues. V lost 0 bases and J lost 4, with 13 bases in between. Written as DNA, the CDR3 is TGTGCCACCAGCAGAGATCGGGGGCCAGCGAATCAGCCCCAGCATTTT. It specifies CATSRDRGPANQPQHF.

This clonotype has just a few counts. The V gene is TRBV20-1, the J gene TRBJ2-2; D is possibly TRBD1 or TRBD2 (5 bases each). CDR1 and CDR2 (germline): DFQATT, SNEGSKA (reference sequence). V was clipped by 0 bases and J by 10 bases, with 12 bases between them. This CDR3 is built from 13 residues. This CDR3 reads CSARDLGETELFF. The CDR3 DNA follows: TGCAGTGCTAGAGATCTAGGGGAGACGGAGCTGTTTTTT.

Ten or more counts support this clonotype. The chain is built from TRBV28 and TRBJ1-5; D not certain. CDR3 length equals 18 residues. V was trimmed by 3 bases and J by 0 bases, leaving 18 bases between them. From germline, CDR1 is MDHEN and CDR2 SYDVKM. This CDR3 is CASSFGLSGFYSNQPQHF. The DNA for the CDR3 is TGTGCCAGCAGTTTTGGTTTGTCGGGGTTTTATAGCAATCAGCCCCAGCATTTT.

This clonotype was counted between two and nine times. The CDR3 DNA sequence: TGCAGCGTGTTACCCGCAGGGAACTATGGCTACACCTTC. This translates into CSVLPAGNYGYTF. The rearrangement links TRBV29-1 to TRBJ1-2; D perhaps matches TRBD1 (5 bases). The germline CDR1 and CDR2 sequences are SQVTM and ANQGSEA. Trimming took 6 bases from V and 2 from J, leaving 13 bases between them. There are 13 residues in the CDR3.

The chain recombines TRBV6-5 with TRBJ2-2, with TRBD1 matching over 7 bases. This CDR3 comprises 17 residues. Germline V gene data show CDR1 as MNHEY and CDR2 as SVGAGI. V trimming: 6 bases; J trimming: 6 bases; junction bases outside the gene matches: 16. In DNA form, the CDR3 reads TGTGCCAGCAGCCCCGGGCCAGGGACAGAGGCCCCCGGGGAGCTGTTTTTT. Translation gives CASSPGPGTEAPGELFF.

This clonotype was counted a few times. The rearrangement links TRBV2 to TRBJ2-3; 7 nucleotides line up with TRBD1. Unmatched junction bases numbered 6, after V lost 4 bases and J lost 2 bases. The length of the CDR3 is 15 residues. Germline V gives CDR1 SNHLY, CDR2 FYNNEI. This CDR3 is CASSVGTANTDTQYF. The CDR3 DNA sequence: TGTGCCAGCAGTGTGGGGACAGCTAACACAGATACGCAGTATTTT.

This clonotype came up a few times. In nucleotides, the CDR3 is TGTGCCAGCAGTTCAAGTACTAGCGGGGGGGCCTTAGATACGCAGTATTTT. The encoded protein is CASSSSTSGGALDTQYF. This chain links TRBV12-3 or TRBV12-4 with TRBJ2-3, with TRBD2 identical over 13 bases. CDR3 length: 17 amino acids. Trimming took 4 bases from V and 5 from J; bases not matched to a gene: 9.

This clonotype was seen ten or more times. The chain is built from TRBV7-8 and TRBJ1-5, with TRBD1 as a possible D gene (5 bases). V was shortened by 5 bases and J by 0 bases, with 17 bases between the two germline ends. CDR3 length equals 17 residues. Germline assignment: CDR1 SGHVS and CDR2 FQNEAQ. This CDR3 reads CASSKVEGTYSNQPQHF. DNA for the CDR3: TGTGCCAGCAGCAAGGTGGAGGGGACTTATAGCAATCAGCCCCAGCATTTT.

There are many counts of this clonotype. The chain couples TRBV6-2 or TRBV6-3 to TRBJ2-2, with 11 bases aligning to TRBD1. The germline gives CDR1 MNHEY, CDR2 SVGEGT. Trimming took 8 bases from V and 3 from J; bases not matched to a gene: 8. CDR3 length: 16 amino acids. CDR3 bases: TGTGCCAGCCGGAACCCGGGACAGGGGGACACCGGGGAGCTGTTTTTT. Protein product: CASRNPGQGDTGELFF.

The chain joins TRBV12-3 or TRBV12-4 to TRBJ2-2; D may be TRBD1 (5 bases). V shed 5 bases and J shed 0 bases, with 16 bases lying between them. This CDR3 has 17 residues. The CDR3 DNA is TGTGCCAGCAGTGGACACGCGTGGGCAGCGAACACCGGGGAGCTGTTTTTT. Residues: CASSGHAWAANTGELFF.